In this sample, the clone carrying this T cell receptor beta chain turned up a few times. This sample also contains other DNA sequences that code for the same CDR3. While infection was still active, Seattle patients were enrolled and then followed longitudinally. The sample comes from a study of blood T cell repertoires in COVID-19. On the study more broadly: Acute-phase and convalescent COVID-19 samples originated in the United States, Italy and Spain. PBMCs, B-cell-depleted T cells, or T cells were the source of the cDNA or gDNA that made up the material.

Methods used by the authors: Amplification of reference gene primers was used by the study to estimate nucleated cell counts. Here immunoSEQ multiplex PCR was the method, and the copy in TCRdb shows in-frame clones only, minus some. V, J and clone size are those of that table, while D and trimming were read from the DNA. Among a few hundred thousand clones listed, more than 70% were seen once. V gave up 5 bases and J gave up 2 bases; unmatched junction bases: 3. This CDR3 comprises 14 residues. In germline, CDR1 is SGHAT, CDR2 FQNNGV. The rearrangement joins TRBV11-2 to TRBJ1-3; 7 bases agree with TRBD1. This receptor was identified in a woman between 45 and 60 years old with COVID-19, enrolled during active disease. The sequencing input was peripheral blood. CDR3 sequence reads: CASSPTGAGNTIYF. CDR3 in DNA: TGTGCCAGCAGCCCCACAGGGGCTGGAAACACCATATATTTT.